The next 21 T cell receptor beta chains were all read from a single sample in a study of blood T cell repertoires in COVID-19. This table comes from immunoSEQ multiplex PCR, and its TCRdb copy is limited to in-frame clones, with some not included. The sample lists 180,000 or so clones, around 80% occurring once. The sequencing input was peripheral blood. Source of these receptors: an elderly woman with COVID-19, enrolled during active disease.

The rearrangement uses TRBV5-1 and TRBJ2-1; 9 bases agree with TRBD2. The length of the CDR3 is 15 residues. Trimming took 5 bases from V and 8 from J; bases not matched to a gene: 11. The germline V gene encodes CDR1 SGHRS and CDR2 YFSETQ. CDR3: CASRVPSGIYDEQFF. CDR3 bases: TGCGCCAGCAGAGTACCTAGCGGGATTTACGATGAGCAGTTCTTC.

In DNA form, the CDR3 reads TGTGCCTGGAGTCAAACTGTCGAGCAGTTCTTC. It yields the protein CAWSQTVEQFF. The chain uses TRBV30 and TRBJ2-1; D gene unclear. Trimming took 2 bases from V and 10 from J, leaving 9 bases between them. The CDR3 runs to 11 residues. Germline loops: CDR1 GTSNPN, CDR2 SVGIG (reference sequence).

This clone was counted a few times. The chain combines TRBV27 with TRBJ2-7, with 10 positions matching TRBD2. J lost 9 bases, V lost 2 bases, and 7 bases had no gene match. Germline-derived CDR1 and CDR2 are MNHEY and SMNVEV (reference sequence). This CDR3 has 14 residues. CDR3 residues: CASSLRLAGEVQYF. The CDR3 bases are TGTGCCAGCAGTTTAAGGCTAGCGGGAGAGGTGCAGTACTTC.

The chain links TRBV6-5 to TRBJ2-5; perhaps TRBD2 as D (5 bases). This CDR3 has 15 residues. Germline CDR1 MNHEY, CDR2 SVGAGI. Trimming pared 0 bases from V and 5 bases from J, leaving 13 bases between. The CDR3 coding sequence is TGTGCCAGCAGTTACTCGCCGGGGAATGGCGAGACCCAGTACTTC. It specifies CASSYSPGNGETQYF.

The V call is TRBV6-4, the J call TRBJ2-5, with 8 bases lining up with TRBD2. The trim removed 4 bases at V and 3 bases at J, leaving 4 bases unmatched. This CDR3 is 14 amino acids long. The germline CDR1 and CDR2 sequences are MRHNA and SNTAGT. The CDR3 protein is CASSGSSGEETQYF. The DNA for the CDR3 is TGTGCCAGCAGTGGAAGTAGCGGGGAAGAGACCCAGTACTTC.

This chain connects TRBV28 to TRBJ1-1, with D possibly matching TRBD1 (5 bases). Germline-derived CDR1 and CDR2 are MDHEN and SYDVKM. V shed 6 bases and J shed 3 bases, with 17 bases lying between them. The CDR3 runs to 15 residues. The CDR3 coding sequence is TGTGCCAGCAGCCCGGTGTGGGGGGGGGACACTGAAGCTTTCTTT. It yields the protein CASSPVWGGDTEAFF.

This clone was found a few times. The chain combines TRBV7-9 with TRBJ2-3, with 7 bases matching TRBD2. The germline V gene has CDR1 SEHNR and CDR2 FQNEAQ (reference sequence). V gave up 2 bases and J gave up 4 bases; unmatched junction bases: 15. This CDR3 has 18 amino acids. The CDR3 DNA follows: TGTGCCAGCAGCTTATTTTTCGGTCCTACTAGCGAGGCAGATACGCAGTATTTT. Protein sequence: CASSLFFGPTSEADTQYF.

The chain is built from TRBV21-1 and TRBJ2-7; the DNA was not compared with TRBD2, the D call given in the table. TRBV21-1 represents a pseudogene. CDR3 size: 16 residues. The CDR3 bases are TGTGCCAGCAGCCCCGAGAGGGCGGGAGGGAGCCACGAGCAGTACTTC. It codes for CASSPERAGGSHEQYF.

V and J are TRBV5-8 and TRBJ2-1; 9 nucleotides match TRBD2. CDR1 and CDR2 (germline): SGHTS, YDEGEE. J was trimmed by 8 bases and V by 1 base; bases with no gene match: 4. This CDR3 is 14 amino acids long. This CDR3 reads CASSLFSGRHEQFF. The CDR3 DNA sequence: TGTGCCAGCAGCTTGTTTAGCGGGAGACATGAGCAGTTCTTC.

The rearrangement joins TRBV7-9 to TRBJ1-1; 7 nucleotides agree with TRBD1. CDR1 is SEHNR, CDR2 FQNEAQ, per germline (reference sequence). J was trimmed by 9 bases and V by 5 bases; bases with no gene match: 6. The CDR3 extends over 12 amino acids. The CDR3 loop is CASSRQGFQAFF. The CDR3 DNA sequence: TGTGCCAGCAGCCGACAGGGTTTCCAAGCTTTCTTT.

This clone was seen more than once but under ten times. The chain combines TRBV4-1 with TRBJ2-6, with a weak D call TRBD2 (5 bases). The length of the CDR3 is 15 residues. The germline CDR1 and CDR2 sequences are MGHRA and YSYEKL. V dropped 1 base and J dropped 2 bases, with 6 bases sitting between them. The CDR3 loop is CASSQVGAGANVLTF. CDR3 DNA sequence: TGCGCCAGCAGCCAAGTCGGGGCTGGGGCCAACGTCCTGACTTTC.

The rearrangement uses TRBV7-8 and TRBJ2-7; 7 bases are a match to TRBD1. The CDR3 totals 14 residues. Unmatched junction bases numbered 3, after V lost 1 base and J lost 3 bases. The germline CDR1 and CDR2 sequences are SGHVS and FQNEAQ. CDR3 residues: CASSLGTGLYEQYF. The CDR3 bases are TGTGCCAGCAGCTTAGGGACAGGACTCTACGAGCAGTACTTC.

J is TRBJ2-3 and V is TRBV15; 9 nucleotides match TRBD1. This CDR3 contains 15 residues. Trimming removed 5 bases from V and 1 base from J; junction bases left unmatched: 4. Germline V CDR1 and CDR2: LNHNV, YYDKDF (reference sequence). CDR3 sequence: CATSWRTGGTDTQYF. CDR3 coding DNA: TGTGCCACCAGCTGGCGGACAGGGGGCACAGATACGCAGTATTTT.

The chain is built from TRBV24-1 and TRBJ1-1; perhaps TRBD1 as D (5 bases). The CDR3 is 14 residues long. Between the trimmed V and J ends, which lost 11 bases and 0 bases, there was a span of 15 bases. Germline V gene lookup returns CDR1 KGHDR and CDR2 SFDVKD. This CDR3 is CAIPLPGLNTEAFF. The CDR3 DNA is TGTGCCATCCCCTTGCCAGGGTTGAACACTGAAGCTTTCTTT.

The J gene is TRBJ1-2, the V gene TRBV6-1, with D possibly TRBD1 on 6 matching bases. Germline loops: CDR1 MNHNS, CDR2 SASEGT. The CDR3 runs to 15 residues. V lost 3 bases and J 8 bases, leaving 19 bases between the germline ends. The CDR3 loop is CASSEGPDSHQGYTF. CDR3 in DNA: TGTGCCAGCAGTGAGGGGCCGGACAGTCACCAGGGCTACACCTTC.

The chain couples TRBV24-1 to TRBJ1-5; 7 bases agree with TRBD1. The ends lost 5 bases at V and 5 bases at J; junction bases unmatched: 5. CDR3 size: 14 residues. Germline V gene data show CDR1 as KGHDR and CDR2 as SFDVKD. The CDR3, as DNA: TGTGCCACCAGTGTCCGGGACAGTTATCAGCCCCAGCATTTT. Its translation is CATSVRDSYQPQHF.

V gene TRBV7-3 combines with J gene TRBJ2-1; 7 bases line up with TRBD1. Germline V gene sequence: CDR1 SGHTA, CDR2 FQGTGA. The CDR3 is 13 residues long. V was pared by 1 base and J by 15 bases, with 9 bases of the junction left unmatched. As DNA, the CDR3 is TGTGCCAGCAGCTTAATCGAGGGGGCTAGAAGGTTCTTC. Translating gives CASSLIEGARRFF.

The V gene is TRBV6-5, the J gene TRBJ1-2; possible D gene TRBD1, 5 bases. The CDR3 loop spans 12 amino acids. The germline CDR1 and CDR2 sequences are MNHEY and SVGAGI. V was trimmed by 6 bases and J by 4 bases, leaving 9 bases between them. The CDR3 nucleotides are TGTGCCAGCAGATCCGACAGCTATGGCTACACCTTC. As protein: CASRSDSYGYTF.

This clone was seen just once. The V and J genes are TRBV6-2 or TRBV6-3 and TRBJ1-2; 7 bases map to TRBD1. V lost 5 bases, J lost 2 bases, and 8 bases stayed unmatched. Germline CDR1 reads MNHEY; CDR2 reads SVGEGT. This CDR3 is 15 amino acids long. CDR3 sequence (DNA): TGTGCCAGCAGTCCCCCGGGACAGCTCAACTATGGCTACACCTTC. This translates into CASSPPGQLNYGYTF.

The chain links TRBV7-2 to TRBJ2-3; D perhaps matches TRBD2 (6 bases). The V and J ends lost 5 bases and 4 bases respectively, with 16 bases between them. This CDR3 is 15 amino acids long. CDR1 and CDR2 from the germline V gene are SGHTA and FQGNSA. In DNA form, the CDR3 reads TGTGCCAGCAGCCCCTGGACTAATAGGGCAGATACGCAGTATTTT. It yields the protein CASSPWTNRADTQYF.

The chain couples TRBV27 to TRBJ2-5; D possibly corresponds to TRBD1 (5 bases). The CDR3 is 17 residues long. V lost 6 bases and J 0 bases, leaving 20 bases between the germline ends. Germline CDR1 is MNHEY and CDR2 is SMNVEV (reference sequence). This CDR3 is CASSSWLTGWYQETQYF. The CDR3, as DNA: TGTGCCAGCAGCTCCTGGCTCACAGGTTGGTACCAAGAGACCCAGTACTTC.